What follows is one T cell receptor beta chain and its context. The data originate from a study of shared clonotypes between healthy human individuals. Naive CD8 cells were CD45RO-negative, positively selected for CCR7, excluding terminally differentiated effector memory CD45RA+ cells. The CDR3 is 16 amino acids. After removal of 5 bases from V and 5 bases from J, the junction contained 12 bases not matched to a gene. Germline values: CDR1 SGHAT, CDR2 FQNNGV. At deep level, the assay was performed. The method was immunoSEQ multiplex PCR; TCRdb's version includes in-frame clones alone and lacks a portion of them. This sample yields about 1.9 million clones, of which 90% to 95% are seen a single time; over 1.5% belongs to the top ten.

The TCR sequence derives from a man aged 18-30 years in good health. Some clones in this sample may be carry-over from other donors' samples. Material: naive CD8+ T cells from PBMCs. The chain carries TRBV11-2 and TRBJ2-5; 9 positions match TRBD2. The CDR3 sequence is CASSLRSAGGPETQYF. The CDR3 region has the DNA TGTGCCAGCAGCCTAAGGTCTGCGGGAGGGCCGGAGACCCAGTACTTC.